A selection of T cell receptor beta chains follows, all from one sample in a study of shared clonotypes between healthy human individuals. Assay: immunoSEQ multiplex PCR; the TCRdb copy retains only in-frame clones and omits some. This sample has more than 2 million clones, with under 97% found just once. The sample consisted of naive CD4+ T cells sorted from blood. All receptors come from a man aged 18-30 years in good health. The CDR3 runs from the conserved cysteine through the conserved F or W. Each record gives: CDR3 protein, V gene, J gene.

CASNRDRLGDYGYTF,TRBV19,TRBJ1-2
CAISENWNTEAFF,TRBV10-3,TRBJ1-1
CASTQLSTDTQYF,TRBV5-4,TRBJ2-3
CASSLGTVVYEQYF,TRBV11-2,TRBJ2-7
CASSGTSGLSYEQYF,TRBV6-5,TRBJ2-7
CASSGDRGNGYTF,TRBV2,TRBJ1-2
CASSSRTPNTEAFF,TRBV5-1,TRBJ1-1
CASSTRDRGLRGTEAFF,TRBV28,TRBJ1-1
CASSYSRRANTEAFF,TRBV6-5,TRBJ1-1
CASSLDTPPNSPLHF,TRBV5-4,TRBJ1-6
CASRLTGTSGEQFF,TRBV13,TRBJ2-1
CASSIQGGTDTQYF,TRBV5-1,TRBJ2-3
CASSLDLGIQLEAFF,TRBV7-9,TRBJ1-1
CASSLGGVNTEAFF,TRBV5-4,TRBJ1-1
CASSPLRGGPQETQYF,TRBV5-1,TRBJ2-5
CASSSDRREKLFF,TRBV7-8,TRBJ1-4
CASTPPAGGYEQYF,TRBV6-1,TRBJ2-7
CASSFGTGELFF,TRBV7-3,TRBJ2-2
CASSIGQGGNQPQHF,TRBV19,TRBJ1-5
CAISEPDNSPLHF,TRBV10-3,TRBJ1-6
CASSFGLQGAVHGYTF,TRBV28,TRBJ1-2
CASRYTGGGYYEQYF,TRBV6-5,TRBJ2-7
CASSHESALLAKADTQYF,TRBV4-2,TRBJ2-3
CASSLPPDRGHSGYTF,TRBV5-4,TRBJ1-2
CASSLPELLGWQETQYF,TRBV7-8,TRBJ2-5
CASSLAHSGGAYEQYF,TRBV5-1,TRBJ2-7
CASSPMPGQAYNEQFF,TRBV7-6,TRBJ2-1
CASSLIGGRVFSGNQPQHF,TRBV28,TRBJ1-5
CAISAGPGSYEQYF,TRBV10-3,TRBJ2-7
CASSRAPDKDSPLHF,TRBV6-5,TRBJ1-6
CASSLSGGSTDTQYF,TRBV13,TRBJ2-3
CASSPYRGRSYEQYF,TRBV27,TRBJ2-7
CASSGQGAYEQYF,TRBV10-1,TRBJ2-7
CASSLVGGGARYEQYF,TRBV5-4,TRBJ2-7
CASSRRLLNTEAFF,TRBV7-9,TRBJ1-1
CASTRGQGGYGYTF,TRBV11-2,TRBJ1-2
CASSVEGQTYEQYF,TRBV9,TRBJ2-7
CASSTRQGGYEQYF,TRBV7-2,TRBJ2-7
CASSRKSGVLAGAGNEQFF,TRBV10-2,TRBJ2-1
CASSQVGSLGNEQFF,TRBV4-1,TRBJ2-1
CAWSSEGGGNQPQHF,TRBV30,TRBJ1-5
CASSESGGLSYEQYF,TRBV25-1,TRBJ2-7